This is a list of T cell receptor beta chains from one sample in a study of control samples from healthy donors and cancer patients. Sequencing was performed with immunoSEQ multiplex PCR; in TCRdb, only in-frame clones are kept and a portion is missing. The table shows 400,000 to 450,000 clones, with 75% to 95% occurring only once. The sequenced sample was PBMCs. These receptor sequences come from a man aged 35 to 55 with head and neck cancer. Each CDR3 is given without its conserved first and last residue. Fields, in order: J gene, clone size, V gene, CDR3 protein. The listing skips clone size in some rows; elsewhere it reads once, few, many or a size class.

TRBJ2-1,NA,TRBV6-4,ASSELAGRDEQF
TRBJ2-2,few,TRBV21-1,ASSNWLAGFYTGELF
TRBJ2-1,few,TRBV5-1,ASSHRPPPLSSYNEQF
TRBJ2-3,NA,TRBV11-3,ASSRLAGMIPSTDTQY
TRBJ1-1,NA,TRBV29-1,SVKRGKTEAF
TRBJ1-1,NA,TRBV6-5,ASSPRLGARTEAF
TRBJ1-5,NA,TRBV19,ASTYTPSPGRSSSNQPQH
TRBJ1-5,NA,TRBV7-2,ASSLDRVEGQPQH
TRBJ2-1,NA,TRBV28,ASSLTGGYNEQF
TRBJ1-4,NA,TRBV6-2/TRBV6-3,ASSWGQATGLEKLF
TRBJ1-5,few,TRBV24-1,ATSDPGQGAGQPQH
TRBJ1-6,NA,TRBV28,ASRKTHYNSPLH
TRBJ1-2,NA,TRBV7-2,ASSSQGTGYFYGGYT
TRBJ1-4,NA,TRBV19,ASRQGATNEKLF
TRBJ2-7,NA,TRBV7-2,ASSLVGSLNSYEQY
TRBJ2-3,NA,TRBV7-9,ASSLLVTSSHDTQY
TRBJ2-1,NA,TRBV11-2,ASSLGSGWISRYEQF
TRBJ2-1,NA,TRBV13,ASSSGTGYNEQF
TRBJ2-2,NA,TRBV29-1,SVARTGNTGELF
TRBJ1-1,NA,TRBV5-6,ASSLSMLNTEAF
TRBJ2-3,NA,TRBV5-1,ASKGSGGAETFTDTQY
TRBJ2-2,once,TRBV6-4,ASSEQGARNTGELF
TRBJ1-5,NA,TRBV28,ASSWDAAGSQGRPQH
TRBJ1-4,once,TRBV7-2,ASSSPTAGNNEKLF